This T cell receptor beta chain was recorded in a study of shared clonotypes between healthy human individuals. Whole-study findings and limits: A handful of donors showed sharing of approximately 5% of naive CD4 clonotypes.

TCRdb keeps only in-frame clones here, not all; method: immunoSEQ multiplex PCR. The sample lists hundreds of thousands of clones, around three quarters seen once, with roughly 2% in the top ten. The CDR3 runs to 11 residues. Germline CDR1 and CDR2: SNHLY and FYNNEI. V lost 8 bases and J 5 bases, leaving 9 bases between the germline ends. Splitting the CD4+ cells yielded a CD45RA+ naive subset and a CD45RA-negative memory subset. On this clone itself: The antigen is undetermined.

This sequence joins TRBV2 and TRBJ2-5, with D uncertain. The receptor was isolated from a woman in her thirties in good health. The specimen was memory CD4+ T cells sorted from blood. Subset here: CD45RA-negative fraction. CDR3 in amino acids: CASVARETQYF. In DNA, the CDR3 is TGTGCCAGCGTCGCCAGGGAGACCCAGTACTTC. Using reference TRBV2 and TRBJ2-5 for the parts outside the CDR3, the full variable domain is EPEVTQTPSHQVTQMGQEVILRCVPISNHLYFYWYRQILGQKVEFLVSFYNNEISEKSEIFDDQFSVERPDGSNFTLKIRSTKLEDSAMYFCASVARETQYFGPGTRLLVL.